This T cell receptor beta chain was recovered during a study of siplizumab effects on memory and regulatory T cells (dated by TCRdb to the late 2010s). Background on the whole study: The study examined how the anti-CD2 antibody siplizumab affects alloreactive T-cell subsets in allogeneic mixed lymphocyte reactions built from human PBMCs.

From the cysteine through the phenylalanine, the CDR3 covers 18 amino acids. CDR3 DNA only is kept here, 54 bases in frame from base 1. Reading the germline V gene gives CDR1 KGHSH and CDR2 LQKENI. A distance of 19 bases separates the germline ends of V and J, which lose 3 bases and 1 base respectively. Unstimulated CD4+ memory cells were also sequenced in three donor pairs, together with CD4+ naive, CD8+ TEMRA, CD8+ naive and CD8+ effector memory subsets. TCRbeta CDR3 sequencing was performed on sorted unstimulated T cells and on proliferating T cells recovered from mixed lymphocyte reactions. Fresh whole blood from nine to eleven HLA-typed healthy donors served as the source for isolating PBMCs. To prepare the library, the immunoSEQ multiplex PCR assay was applied. Roughly 100,000 TCR templates per sample were assayed by the deep sequencing platform. Genomic DNA extracted from sorted T cells was used for TCRbeta CDR3 sequencing. The authors processed their data as follows. The R programming language was used for clonal analysis of TCRbeta CDR3 data. Alloreactive CD4+ and CD8+ clones were defined by comparing unstimulated samples with post-reaction CFSE-low samples. Alloreactive CD4+ clones were assigned to regulatory or non-regulatory origin by matching sequences to sorted unstimulated Treg and non-Treg repertoires. TCRdb obtained this table from immuneACCESS and retained in-frame rearrangements with V and J assigned. These tables miss some clones; where compared with another copy, unresolved V genes account for less than half of the shortfall, and the remainder is unexplained. V, J and clone size reflect that table, while D and trimming were determined from the DNA. The sample yields some 62,000 clones; around 79% were counted once. The top ten constitute less than 0.55% of the sample.

Study-level results and caveats: Of the alloreactive CD4+ clones that could be mapped, the Treg-derived share averaged around 64% with siplizumab compared with 25% to 30% in control reactions. Siplizumab significantly reduced the cumulative frequency of alloreactive sequences traceable to unstimulated CD4+ memory T cells. A naive or memory phenotype could not be assigned to roughly 75-95% of proliferating CD4+ or CD8+ clones. Greater diversity appeared to be present in unstimulated naive T cells than in memory T cells, and a substantial contribution to the alloresponse seemed to be made by naive cells. No functional confirmation was obtained for the suppressive function of proliferating Tregs from siplizumab cultures. Sequences below about 10^-5 frequency were poorly captured, so only a minor fraction of alloreactive clones could be mapped to unstimulated subsets.

Details on this clone: Its binding antigen is unknown. Base quality data are lacking; no much larger clone is found one base away.

Recombination linked TRBV18 to TRBJ1-5; TRBD1 could be the D gene, as 5 bases match. This clonotype was sampled from a human donor in good health. The sample consisted of memory CD4+ T cells sorted from blood. The cell subset or site tag for this specimen amounts to: unstimulated CD4+ memory T cells. The encoded CDR3 is CASSPVGLTGSSNQPQHF. The DNA is as follows: TGTGCCAGCTCACCGGTGGGGCTCACCGGCTCGAGCAATCAGCCCCAGCATTTT. Reference TRBV18 and TRBJ1-5 proteins supply the regions before and after the CDR3; the full variable domain is: NAGVMQNPRHLVRRRGQEARLRCSPMKGHSHVYWYRQLPEEGLKFMVYLQKENIIDESGMPKERFSAEFPKEGPSILRIQQVVRGDSAAYFCASSPVGLTGSSNQPQHFGDGTRLSIL.